This TCR beta chain was recorded in a study of blood T cell repertoires in COVID-19 (TCRdb year 2020). About the investigation overall: Samples covering the acute and convalescent phases of COVID-19 were provided by collaborators in the United States, Italy and Spain. The repertoires were made available in a free public database intended to serve as a resource for research on the immune response to SARS-CoV-2. The material from the prospective study consisted of cDNA or gDNA derived from T cells, B-cell-depleted T cells, or PBMCs. Where HLA class I and class II types were available, the types were taken from metadata supplied by the sample provider, not from assay-based typing. Subjects who had been exposed to COVID-19, were actively infected with it, or had recovered from it provided the deeply sampled blood TCRbeta repertoires that made up the dataset. Samples came from the ongoing ImmuneRACE study (first 160 participants) plus 1,254 subjects from 6 global collaborators. The sample metadata nearly always contained a de-identified subject ID, COVID-19 status, age in years and sex.

Study-wide conclusions, independent of this receptor: The amount of clinical and demographic metadata varied by source and participant and was provided uncurated.

TCRbeta CDR3 regions were amplified from genomic DNA by means of the immunoSEQ Assay, a bias-controlled multiplex PCR. As for the original processing: The number of nucleated cells in each sample was estimated from the amplification of reference gene primers within the assay. To quantify the absolute abundance of each unique TCRbeta CDR3 rearrangement, sequence reads were collapsed and filtered. For each sample, productive Simpson clonality was calculated as the square root of Simpson's diversity index over productive rearrangements. This immuneACCESS table, as held by TCRdb, lists in-frame sequences with V and J called but not all clones. Of the missing ones, under half trace to an unresolved V gene in checked studies; the others have no known cause. Clone size and the V and J calls come from that table; the DNA yielded D and trimming. The sample table lists roughly 380,000 clones, more than 75% of them with a count of one. The ten top clones hold 1% to 1.5% of the sample.

V loses 5 bases of germline sequence and J loses 1 base, and the interval between the two ends is 11 bases. Reading from cysteine to phenylalanine, the CDR3 counts 15 amino acids. The CDR3 DNA has 45 bases and is translated from base 1. CDR1 and CDR2 (SNHLY, FYNNEI) derive from the germline V gene. Participants in the prospective study were aged roughly 18 to 100 years, lived in some 24 United States geographic areas, and enrolled through a virtual design. Cohort assignment in the prospective study relied on participant-reported clinical history from a screening survey and a study questionnaire. ImmuneRACE Cohort 3 recovered participants were defined by two consecutive negative NP/OP PCR tests, healthcare professional clearance, or symptom resolution. Each participant in the prospective study had whole blood, serum and a nasopharyngeal or oropharyngeal swab collected by mobile phlebotomists. Additional blood draws and questionnaires over an approximately 2-month period could optionally be provided by prospective study participants. Before DNA extraction, blood samples from the prospective study were shipped at room temperature or frozen.

Turning to this clone: The antigen this receptor binds is unknown. No clone much larger than this one lies a single base away; base qualities are absent.

The receptor was isolated from a man aged 25 to 40 who had recovered from COVID-19. This sequence uses TRBV2 and TRBJ2-2, with the D gene not confidently named. Source material: PBMCs or T cells enriched from blood (not recorded which). The nucleotide sequence reads as follows: TGTGCCAGCAGTTATTATAACAGGAACACCGGGGAGCTGTTTTTT. This is translated as CASSYYNRNTGELFF.